This T cell receptor beta chain appears in the sequencing data of a study of blood T cell repertoires in COVID-19. Study details: The United States, Italy and Spain were the sources of the acute and convalescent COVID-19 samples. The analysed material was cDNA or gDNA that came from T cells, B-cell-depleted T cells, or PBMCs.

Per the germline V gene, CDR1 is MNHEY and CDR2 is SMNVEV (reference sequence). The CDR3 length is 17 residues. About this clone: The junction shows a germline mismatch at one end, possibly a read error.

The assay was immunoSEQ multiplex PCR, and TCRdb's table has in-frame clones only and misses some. The table lists approximately 280,000 clones, less than 85% of them singletons. Seattle patients were enrolled while actively infected and followed longitudinally. The genes are TRBV27 and TRBJ1-6; 7 positions match TRBD1. The receptor was derived from a human donor with COVID-19, enrolled during active disease. The donor label of this sample is uncertain. The specimen sequenced was peripheral blood. The CDR3 nucleotides read TGTGCCACCAGTCGACAGGGCGAGGACCGGGGTAATTCACCCCTCCACTTT. Translation gives CATSRQGEDRGNSPLHF.